The clone carrying this T cell receptor beta chain was seen many times. A J-beta primer mix and a sample-barcoded 5' primer were used in a second PCR of roughly 7 to 12 cycles. TCRdb re-derived calls from the 5' RACE reads in MiXCR, one entry per CDR3 protein. This sample carries some 1.7 million distinct CDR3 sequences, 28% of them seen once, and the ten largest clones take about 7.7%. From germline, CDR1 is SGHTA and CDR2 FQGTGA. The CDR3 sequence is 15 residues long. Trimming stripped 6 bases from V and 4 bases from J, with 17 bases between. The sample belongs to a study of blood T cells in healthy people across ages.

Specimen: blood. The TCR was taken from a woman in her twenties or thirties in good health. J is TRBJ2-3 and V is TRBV7-3; D unresolved. In DNA, the CDR3 is TGTGCCAGCAGTCTCCAAGACGGGCTCCCAGATACGCAGTATTTT. Translated, it gives CASSLQDGLPDTQYF.